This T cell receptor (beta chain) stems from a study of T-cell memory formation after mild COVID-19. The CDR3 covers 20 residues. Germline-derived CDR1 and CDR2 are SNHLY and FYNNEI. Trimming left V 3 bases short and J 4 bases short, with 25 bases between. TCRdb used MiXCR to reprocess the 5' RACE reads, holding one entry per CDR3 protein. Of 350,000 to 500,000 distinct CDR3 sequences in the sample, more than 20% were seen once. The clonotype comes from an adult woman who had mild COVID-19 (a few samples of this study predate the infection). Cell type and time point are not known. The source material was PBMCs or a T cell subset sorted from them (not recorded which). This chain links TRBV2 with TRBJ2-6, with D hard to call. CDR3: CASSEGQMVVRVLGANVLTF. CDR3 DNA: TGTGCCAGCAGTGAGGGCCAAATGGTCGTTAGGGTCCTGGGGGCCAACGTCCTGACTTTC.